These T cell receptor beta chains were read from a single sample in a study of CD8+ T cells in alopecia areata. Repertoires were generated with immunoSEQ multiplex PCR, while TCRdb's copy carries only in-frame clones and drops some. Of fewer than 250,000 clones listed, 45% to 75% were seen once; the top ten hold less than 0.8%. The material sequenced was CD4+ T cells sorted from blood, taken at week 4, from a patient treated with tofacitinib. The source of these receptors is a human donor with alopecia areata. Each CDR3 is given with its conserved first and last residue. D genes are given only for firm matches. Clone size is not always given. Where it is, it says once, few, many or a class for expanded clones.

D: NA; size: NA; J: TRBJ2-7; V: TRBV5-1; CDR3: CASSRGAAYEQYF; DNA: TGCGCCAGCAGTAGGGGGGCAGCCTACGAGCAGTACTTC
D: NA; size: NA; J: TRBJ2-6; V: TRBV5-6; CDR3: CASSSGPGANVLTF; DNA: TGTGCCAGCAGCTCGGGACCTGGGGCCAACGTCCTGACTTTC
D: TRBD2; size: NA; J: TRBJ2-7; V: TRBV10-3; CDR3: CAISESFSSGPYEQYF; DNA: TGTGCCATCAGTGAGTCCTTCTCTAGCGGACCCTACGAGCAGTACTTC
D: TRBD2; size: NA; J: TRBJ2-1; V: TRBV2; CDR3: CARGLAGGGEQFF; DNA: TGTGCCAGGGGACTAGCGGGAGGGGGTGAGCAGTTCTTC
D: NA; size: few; J: TRBJ2-7; V: TRBV29-1; CDR3: CSVADPYEQYF; DNA: TGCAGCGTTGCGGACCCCTACGAGCAGTACTTC
D: TRBD2; size: NA; J: TRBJ2-3; V: TRBV4-3; CDR3: CASSQDSFAGASDTQYF; DNA: TGCGCCAGCAGCCAAGACTCATTCGCGGGAGCCTCAGATACGCAGTATTTT
D: TRBD1; size: NA; J: TRBJ2-7; V: TRBV30; CDR3: CAWTGTAFSSYEQYF; DNA: TGTGCCTGGACCGGGACAGCATTTTCTTCCTACGAGCAGTACTTC
D: TRBD1; size: NA; J: TRBJ1-1; V: TRBV30; CDR3: CAVDRGRRWDTEAFF; DNA: TGTGCCGTGGACAGGGGGCGAAGATGGGACACTGAAGCTTTCTTT
D: TRBD2; size: NA; J: TRBJ2-7; V: TRBV28; CDR3: CASCPSGSLYEQYF; DNA: TGTGCCAGCTGTCCTAGCGGGAGCTTGTACGAGCAGTACTTC
D: NA; size: NA; J: TRBJ1-2; V: TRBV10-3; CDR3: CAISEFSGYSGYTF; DNA: TGTGCCATCAGTGAGTTTTCAGGGTACAGTGGCTACACCTTC
D: NA; size: NA; J: TRBJ1-2; V: TRBV29-1; CDR3: CSVVQGYGYTF; DNA: TGCAGCGTTGTACAGGGCTATGGCTACACCTTC
D: TRBD1; size: few; J: TRBJ2-2; V: TRBV5-8; CDR3: CASSRTRTGTGDTGELFF; DNA: TGTGCCAGCAGCCGAACTCGAACCGGGACAGGGGACACCGGGGAGCTGTTTTTT
D: NA; size: NA; J: TRBJ2-1; V: TRBV15; CDR3: CATSRDLQAGEQFF; DNA: TGTGCCACCAGCAGAGATCTTCAGGCGGGTGAGCAGTTCTTC
D: NA; size: NA; J: TRBJ2-5; V: TRBV18; CDR3: CASSRPPSETQYF; DNA: TGTGCCAGCTCACGACCCCCCAGCGAGACCCAGTACTTC
D: TRBD2; size: NA; J: TRBJ2-7; V: TRBV7-2; CDR3: CASSTYRDYSRVGEQYF; DNA: TGTGCCAGCAGCACATACCGGGACTACTCCCGGGTGGGCGAGCAGTACTTC
D: NA; size: NA; J: TRBJ1-5; V: TRBV6-6; CDR3: CASNPGRGSAYQPQHF; DNA: TGTGCCAGCAACCCGGGGAGGGGATCCGCTTATCAGCCCCAGCATTTT
D: TRBD2; size: NA; J: TRBJ2-2; V: TRBV30; CDR3: CAWSRTSPGELFF; DNA: TGTGCCTGGAGTCGGACTAGCCCCGGGGAGCTGTTTTTT
D: TRBD2; size: NA; J: TRBJ2-1; V: TRBV5-1; CDR3: CASSGLAPNHNEQFF; DNA: TGCGCCAGCAGCGGACTAGCGCCGAACCACAATGAGCAGTTCTTC
D: NA; size: NA; J: TRBJ1-4; V: TRBV30; CDR3: CAWSPLTRSEKLFF; DNA: TGTGCCTGGAGTCCCTTGACACGGAGTGAAAAACTGTTTTTT
D: TRBD2; size: NA; J: TRBJ2-1; V: TRBV5-6; CDR3: CASSLTSGRNEQFF; DNA: TGTGCCAGCAGCTTGACTAGCGGGAGAAATGAGCAGTTCTTC
D: NA; size: few; J: TRBJ2-3; V: TRBV6-6; CDR3: CASSRREDTQYF; DNA: TGTGCCAGCAGTCGCAGGGAAGATACGCAGTATTTT
D: NA; size: NA; J: TRBJ1-5; V: TRBV5-6; CDR3: CASSFKQTNSNQPQHF; DNA: TGTGCCAGCAGCTTCAAACAGACTAATAGCAATCAGCCCCAGCATTTT
D: TRBD1; size: few; J: TRBJ2-1; V: TRBV29-1; CDR3: CSVDRDRVSEEQFF; DNA: TGCAGCGTGGACCGGGACAGGGTCTCGGAGGAGCAGTTCTTC
D: TRBD1; size: few; J: TRBJ1-2; V: TRBV29-1; CDR3: CSVLPGTGIGGYTF; DNA: TGCAGCGTTTTACCCGGGACAGGGATAGGTGGCTACACCTTC
D: NA; size: NA; J: TRBJ2-5; V: TRBV30; CDR3: CAWSVNGETQYF; DNA: TGTGCCTGGAGTGTAAACGGGGAGACCCAGTACTTC
D: NA; size: few; J: TRBJ1-1; V: TRBV9; CDR3: CASSVAGNTEAFF; DNA: TGTGCCAGCAGCGTAGCAGGGAACACTGAAGCTTTCTTT
D: NA; size: once; J: TRBJ2-3; V: TRBV2; CDR3: CASSQRQGRAGSGGTDTQYF; DNA: TGTGCCAGCAGTCAACGACAGGGCAGAGCGGGAAGCGGAGGCACAGATACGCAGTATTTT
D: NA; size: NA; J: TRBJ1-2; V: TRBV28; CDR3: CASSPGRGDYGYTF; DNA: TGTGCCAGCTCCCCGGGCCGTGGGGACTATGGCTACACCTTC
D: NA; size: NA; J: TRBJ1-2; V: TRBV30; CDR3: CAWSVAGNYGYTF; DNA: TGTGCCTGGAGTGTAGCCGGGAACTATGGCTACACCTTC
D: TRBD2; size: few; J: TRBJ2-1; V: TRBV7-2; CDR3: CASSPGTSGRTGEQFF; DNA: TGTGCCAGCAGCCCTGGGACTAGCGGGAGGACGGGGGAGCAGTTCTTC
D: NA; size: NA; J: TRBJ2-7; V: TRBV7-8; CDR3: CASSLAVGTNVEQYF; DNA: TGTGCCAGCAGCTTAGCGGTGGGGACGAATGTCGAGCAGTACTTC
D: TRBD1; size: NA; J: TRBJ1-2; V: TRBV29-1; CDR3: CSVLPGDRAYGYTF; DNA: TGCAGCGTCCTACCGGGGGACAGGGCCTATGGCTACACCTTC
D: TRBD2; size: NA; J: TRBJ2-1; V: TRBV6-5; CDR3: CASRRLAGVGNEQFF; DNA: TGTGCCAGCAGGAGACTAGCGGGAGTGGGTAATGAGCAGTTCTTC
D: TRBD2; size: NA; J: TRBJ2-4; V: TRBV7-9; CDR3: CASSFLRSGNTKNIQYF; DNA: TGTGCCAGCAGCTTCCTACGAAGCGGGAACACCAAAAACATTCAGTACTTC
D: TRBD1; size: NA; J: TRBJ1-1; V: TRBV29-1; CDR3: CSVAQGAPGTEAFF; DNA: TGCAGCGTTGCGCAGGGGGCCCCGGGCACTGAAGCTTTCTTT
D: TRBD1; size: few; J: TRBJ2-7; V: TRBV7-3; CDR3: CASSVGQGAVYEQYF; DNA: TGTGCCAGCAGTGTGGGACAGGGGGCTGTCTACGAGCAGTACTTC
D: NA; size: NA; J: TRBJ2-1; V: TRBV6-5; CDR3: CASRLSGDNEQFF; DNA: TGTGCCAGCAGACTAAGCGGAGACAATGAGCAGTTCTTC
D: NA; size: few; J: TRBJ2-7; V: TRBV7-2; CDR3: CASSLGTGAYEQYF; DNA: TGTGCCAGCAGCCTGGGGACGGGAGCCTACGAGCAGTACTTC
D: NA; size: few; J: TRBJ2-3; V: TRBV6-5; CDR3: CASSYRATDTQYF; DNA: TGTGCCAGCAGTTACCGCGCAACAGATACGCAGTATTTT
D: NA; size: NA; J: TRBJ2-6; V: TRBV6-6; CDR3: CASRQGGSGANVLTF; DNA: TGTGCCAGCAGGCAGGGGGGCTCTGGGGCCAACGTCCTGACTTTC
D: NA; size: NA; J: TRBJ2-7; V: TRBV29-1; CDR3: CSVEGQTYEQYF; DNA: TGCAGCGTTGAAGGGCAAACCTACGAGCAGTACTTC
D: NA; size: NA; J: TRBJ2-6; V: TRBV29-1; CDR3: CSVGSGANVLTF; DNA: TGCAGCGTGGGCTCTGGGGCCAACGTCCTGACTTTC
D: NA; size: NA; J: TRBJ1-1; V: TRBV6-5; CDR3: CASCIGREAFF; DNA: TGTGCCAGCTGCATAGGACGTGAAGCTTTCTTT
D: TRBD1; size: NA; J: TRBJ1-1; V: TRBV30; CDR3: CAWRRDRKNTEAFF; DNA: TGTGCCTGGCGACGGGACAGGAAGAACACTGAAGCTTTCTTT
D: TRBD2; size: many; J: TRBJ2-1; V: TRBV18; CDR3: CASSAGGNEQFF; DNA: TGTGCCAGCTCAGCGGGGGGCAATGAGCAGTTCTTC
D: NA; size: NA; J: TRBJ1-5; V: TRBV19; CDR3: CASMEASGPRSNQPQHF; DNA: TGTGCCAGTATGGAAGCATCGGGCCCGAGAAGCAATCAGCCCCAGCATTTT
D: NA; size: once; J: TRBJ1-1; V: TRBV29-1; CDR3: CSVRTDPNTEAFF; DNA: TGCAGCGTTCGGACAGACCCAAACACTGAAGCTTTCTTT
D: NA; size: NA; J: TRBJ2-6; V: TRBV6-1; CDR3: CASSEPTYGANVLTF; DNA: TGTGCCAGCAGTGAACCCACCTATGGGGCCAACGTCCTGACTTTC
D: NA; size: NA; J: TRBJ2-5; V: TRBV25-1; CDR3: CASSERRVRETQYF; DNA: TGTGCCAGCAGTGAACGAAGGGTACGAGAGACCCAGTACTTC
D: NA; size: NA; J: TRBJ2-2; V: TRBV25-1; CDR3: CASSKVRGTGITGELFF; DNA: TGTGCCAGCAGTAAAGTAAGGGGAACAGGAATTACCGGGGAGCTGTTTTTT
D: NA; size: NA; J: TRBJ2-1; V: TRBV7-6; CDR3: CASTPSGTSSYNEQFF; DNA: TGTGCCAGCACCCCCTCGGGTACCAGCTCCTACAATGAGCAGTTCTTC
D: NA; size: once; J: TRBJ2-5; V: TRBV7-9; CDR3: CASNPPMTQYF; DNA: TGTGCCAGCAACCCCCCAATGACCCAGTACTTC
D: NA; size: once; J: TRBJ1-4; V: TRBV2; CDR3: CASSEQGGEKLFF; DNA: TGTGCCAGCAGTGAGCAGGGAGGGGAAAAACTGTTTTTT
D: NA; size: NA; J: TRBJ1-2; V: TRBV29-1; CDR3: CSVLEGDYGYTF; DNA: TGCAGCGTTCTGGAGGGAGACTATGGCTACACCTTC
D: NA; size: NA; J: TRBJ2-3; V: TRBV7-2; CDR3: CASSLQTPPYF; DNA: TGTGCCAGCAGCTTACAGACCCCGCCGTATTTT
D: TRBD1; size: few; J: TRBJ2-2; V: TRBV29-1; CDR3: CSVQIRDREVTGELFF; DNA: TGCAGCGTTCAAATCCGGGACAGGGAGGTCACCGGGGAGCTGTTTTTT
D: NA; size: NA; J: TRBJ2-2; V: TRBV4-2; CDR3: CASSQSPVPPLPGELFF; DNA: TGTGCCAGCAGCCAATCTCCGGTCCCACCTCTTCCCGGGGAGCTGTTTTTT